This T cell receptor beta chain was profiled in a study of Ad26.COV2.S vaccination and SARS-CoV-2 variants. Study-wide context: Participants got Ad26.COV2.S intramuscularly, once or twice 56 days apart.

In regard to this clone: No antigen is known for it.

TCRdb's table, derived via immunoSEQ multiplex PCR, lists solely in-frame clones and lacks some. This sample has more than 300,000 clones; around four fifths occur once, and the top ten carry 2% to 2.5%. Treatment described: about 20 received Ad26.COV2.S at low or high dose, single or two shots; 5 received placebo; per-sample allocation not given. Samples analyzed were those drawn on day 63 after the first vaccine or placebo injection. This CDR3 has 16 residues. Germline V CDR1 and CDR2: SGHRS, YFSETQ. V was pared by 0 bases and J by 1 base, with 10 bases between. Findings and limits, study-wide: Reports say spike-specific CD8+ and CD4+ T cell responses covered substantial breadth after vaccination. TCR breadth and depth analyses may have underestimated total T cell responses.

This receptor was taken from a person aged 18-60 years who received the Ad26.COV2.S COVID-19 vaccine or a placebo. The rearrangement uses TRBV5-1 and TRBJ2-2; D is uncertain. The input for sequencing was peripheral blood, taken in a trial of Ad26.COV2.S vaccine versus placebo. The chain's CDR3 is CASSLARSLNTGELFF. CDR3 DNA sequence: TGCGCCAGCAGCTTGGCTCGGTCCCTGAACACCGGGGAGCTGTTTTTT.